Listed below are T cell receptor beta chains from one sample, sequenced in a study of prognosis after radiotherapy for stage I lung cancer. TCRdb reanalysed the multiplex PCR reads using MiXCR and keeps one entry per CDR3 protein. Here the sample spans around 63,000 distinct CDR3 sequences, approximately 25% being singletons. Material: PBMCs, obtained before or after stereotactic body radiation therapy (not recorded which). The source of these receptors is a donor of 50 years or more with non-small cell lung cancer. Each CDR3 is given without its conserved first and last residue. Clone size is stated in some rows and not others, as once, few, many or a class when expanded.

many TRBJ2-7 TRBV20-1 SARDVGSYEQY
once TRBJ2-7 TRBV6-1 ASRTTAGTEPYEQY
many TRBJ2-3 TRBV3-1 ASSQVGTADTQY
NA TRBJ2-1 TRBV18 ASSHVHTEGNEQF
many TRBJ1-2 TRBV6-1 ASSEEGGLLYGYT
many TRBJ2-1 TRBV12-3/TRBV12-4 ASSKDQTESSYNEQF
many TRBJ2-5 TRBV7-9 ASSLDPGTEQETQY
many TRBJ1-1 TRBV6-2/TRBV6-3 ASSSNRGPNPNTEAF
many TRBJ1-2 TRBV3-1 ASSQGGSYGYT
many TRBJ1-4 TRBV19 ASSRTNGDEKLF
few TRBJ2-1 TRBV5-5 ASSLGLAGGINEQF
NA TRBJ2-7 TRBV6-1 ASKPIGQGASEKY
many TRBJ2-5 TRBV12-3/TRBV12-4 ASSLGSVETQY
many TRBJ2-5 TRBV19 ASSIGRARETQY
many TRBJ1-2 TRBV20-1 SARPGTGGDGYT
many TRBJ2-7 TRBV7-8 ASSLGTGGSREQY
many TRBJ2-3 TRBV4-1 ASSQGHGAQADTQY
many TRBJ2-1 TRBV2 ASRSGGANNEQF
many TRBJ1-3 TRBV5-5 ASSTDGNHGNTIY
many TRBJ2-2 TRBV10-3 ASRVSELTGELF
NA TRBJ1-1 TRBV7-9 ASSLSQGGQDTEAF
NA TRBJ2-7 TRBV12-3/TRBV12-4 ASSLWGANYELY
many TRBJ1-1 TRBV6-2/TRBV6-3 ASRSAPGTEAF
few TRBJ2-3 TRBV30 AWSVGGGGTGTQY
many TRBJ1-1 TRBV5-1 ASSTDRMNTEAF
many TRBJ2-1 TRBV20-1 SAREDGAGGPHEQF
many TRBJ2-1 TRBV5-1 ASSPGTASYNEQF
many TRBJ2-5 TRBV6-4 ASSYSGPIRETQY